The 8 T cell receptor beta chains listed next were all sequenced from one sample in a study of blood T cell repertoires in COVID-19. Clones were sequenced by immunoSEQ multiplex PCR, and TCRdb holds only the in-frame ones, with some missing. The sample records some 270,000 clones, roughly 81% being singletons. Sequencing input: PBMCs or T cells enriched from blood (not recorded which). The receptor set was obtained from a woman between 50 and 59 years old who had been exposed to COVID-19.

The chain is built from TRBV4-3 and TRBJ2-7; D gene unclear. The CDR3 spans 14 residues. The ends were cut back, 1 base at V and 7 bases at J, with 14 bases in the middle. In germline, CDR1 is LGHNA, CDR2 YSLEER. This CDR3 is CASSQGSKYGEQYF. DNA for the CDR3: TGCGCCAGCAGCCAAGGGAGCAAATACGGAGAGCAGTACTTC.

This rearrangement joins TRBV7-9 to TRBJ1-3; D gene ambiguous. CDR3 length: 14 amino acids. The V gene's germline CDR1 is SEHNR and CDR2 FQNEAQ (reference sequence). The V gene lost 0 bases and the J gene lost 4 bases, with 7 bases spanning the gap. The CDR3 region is CASSLARQGNTIYF. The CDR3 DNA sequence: TGTGCCAGCAGCTTAGCGAGGCAGGGAAACACCATATATTTT.

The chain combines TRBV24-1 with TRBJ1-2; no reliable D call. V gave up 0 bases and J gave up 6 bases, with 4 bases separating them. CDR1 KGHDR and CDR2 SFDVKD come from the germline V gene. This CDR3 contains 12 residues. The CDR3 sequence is CATSDLINGYTF. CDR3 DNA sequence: TGTGCCACCAGTGATTTGATAAATGGCTACACCTTC.

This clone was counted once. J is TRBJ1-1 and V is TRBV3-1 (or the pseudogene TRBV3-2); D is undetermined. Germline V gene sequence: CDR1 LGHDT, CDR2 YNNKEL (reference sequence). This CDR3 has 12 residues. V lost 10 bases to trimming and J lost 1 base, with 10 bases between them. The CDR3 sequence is CATVSRNTEAFF. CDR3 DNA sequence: TGTGCCACCGTATCTCGGAACACTGAAGCTTTCTTT.

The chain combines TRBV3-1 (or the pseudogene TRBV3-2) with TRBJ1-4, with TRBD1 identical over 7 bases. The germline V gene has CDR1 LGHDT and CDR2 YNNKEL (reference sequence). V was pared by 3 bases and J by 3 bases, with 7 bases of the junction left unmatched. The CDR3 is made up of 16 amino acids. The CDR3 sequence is CASSHRRQGPNEKLFF. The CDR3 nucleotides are TGTGCCAGCAGCCACAGAAGACAGGGACCTAATGAAAAACTGTTTTTT.

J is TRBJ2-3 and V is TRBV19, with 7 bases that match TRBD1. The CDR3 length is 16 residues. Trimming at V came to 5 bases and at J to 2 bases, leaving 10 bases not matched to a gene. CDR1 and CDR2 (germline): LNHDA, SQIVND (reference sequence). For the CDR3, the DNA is TGTGCCAGTAGTCCCGGAAGGGGGACAGCCACAGATACGCAGTATTTT. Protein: CASSPGRGTATDTQYF.

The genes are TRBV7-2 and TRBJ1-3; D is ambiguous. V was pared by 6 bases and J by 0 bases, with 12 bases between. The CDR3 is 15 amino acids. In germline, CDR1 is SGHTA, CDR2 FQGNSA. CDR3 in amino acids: CASSPVTTSGNTIYF. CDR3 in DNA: TGTGCCAGCAGTCCTGTGACAACCTCTGGAAACACCATATATTTT.

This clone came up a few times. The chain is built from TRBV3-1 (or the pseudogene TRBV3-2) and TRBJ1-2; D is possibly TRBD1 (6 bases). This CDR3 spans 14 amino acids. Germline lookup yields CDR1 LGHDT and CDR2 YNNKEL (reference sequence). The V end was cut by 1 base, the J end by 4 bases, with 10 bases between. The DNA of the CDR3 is TGTGCCAGCAGCCAAGCGGCAGGGGCCTATGGCTACACCTTC. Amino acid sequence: CASSQAAGAYGYTF.